This T cell receptor beta chain is drawn from a study of shared T cell receptors in the human thymus. This CDR3 spans 11 amino acids. Trimming removed 5 bases from V and 5 bases from J, with 4 bases in between. The germline V gene has CDR1 MNHEY and CDR2 SVGAGI. The table came from immunoSEQ multiplex PCR; TCRdb's copy has only in-frame clones and leaves some out. The table records about 380,000 clones, approximately 95% of them present only once. The chain links TRBV6-5 to TRBJ2-1; no reliable D call. Material: thymocytes. This receptor was identified in a human donor. CDR3 in amino acids: CASSHNNEQFF. The CDR3 coding sequence is TGTGCCAGCAGTCACAACAATGAGCAGTTCTTC.